These 9 T cell receptor beta chains originate from one sample sequenced in a study of cytomegalovirus exposure and HLA in healthy donors. A multiplex PCR was run with 60 Vbeta primers and 13 Jbeta primers. The data were produced by immunoSEQ multiplex PCR, yet TCRdb's version contains in-frame clones alone and is incomplete. The sample lists 95,000 to 110,000 clones; 70% to 85% were seen once. The sequenced sample was PBMCs. Receptors originate from a male donor in good health and CMV-seronegative.

This clone was recorded once. This chain uses TRBV30 with TRBJ2-2; a weak D match, TRBD1 (6 bases). Germline V lookup: CDR1 GTSNPN, CDR2 SVGIG (reference sequence). The CDR3 runs 15 residues. The germline V and J ends were trimmed by 3 bases and 1 base, with 12 bases remaining between them. The CDR3, as DNA: TGTGCCTGGAGGCCCGGGACATTGAACACCGGGGAGCTGTTTTTT. It encodes CAWRPGTLNTGELFF. The full variable domain, completed using reference TRBV30 and TRBJ2-2, is SQTIHQWPATLVQPVGSPLSLECTVEGTSNPNLYWYRQAAGRGLQLLFYSVGIGQISSEVPQNLSASRPQDRQFILSSKKLLLSDSGFYLCAWRPGTLNTGELFFGEGSRLTVL.

This clone appeared a single time. The chain has TRBV27 and TRBJ2-2; 15 nucleotides line up with TRBD2. The CDR3 is 17 residues long. V was pared by 5 bases and J by 7 bases, with 8 bases of the junction left unmatched. Germline-derived CDR1 and CDR2 are MNHEY and SMNVEV (reference sequence). CDR3: CASSAPGLAGGGGELFF. CDR3 coding DNA: TGTGCCAGCAGTGCCCCGGGACTAGCGGGAGGAGGCGGGGAGCTGTTTTTT.

This sequence joins TRBV19 and TRBJ1-2, with 9 bases fitting TRBD1. Germline trimming cut 8 bases from V and 4 bases from J; bases unmatched to any gene: 2. There are 12 residues in the CDR3. Germline CDR1 is LNHDA and CDR2 is SQIVND (reference sequence). The CDR3 is CASLGQGYGYTF. The CDR3 DNA follows: TGTGCCAGTCTGGGACAGGGCTATGGCTACACCTTC.

The rearrangement uses TRBV4-1 and TRBJ2-1; 12 nucleotides line up with TRBD2. V was pared by 4 bases and J by 2 bases, with 3 bases of the junction left unmatched. Germline V gives CDR1 MGHRA, CDR2 YSYEKL. The CDR3 spans 16 residues. The CDR3 DNA reads as TGCGCCAGCAGCCGGACTAGCGGGGCAACCTACAATGAGCAGTTCTTC. Encoded protein: CASSRTSGATYNEQFF.

This clone has a handful of counts. This chain links TRBV1 with TRBJ2-3; the D segment call TRBD1 is taken from the table without a DNA check. TRBV1 is a listed pseudogene. CDR3 size: 16 residues. As DNA, the CDR3 is TGCACCAGCAGCCAGCGACAGGGGGGACAAACAGATACGCAGTATTTT. As protein: CTSSQRQGGQTDTQYF.

The V and J genes are TRBV27 and TRBJ1-3, with D perhaps matching TRBD1 (5 bases). V dropped 2 bases and J dropped 4 bases, with 9 bases sitting between them. The germline V gene encodes CDR1 MNHEY and CDR2 SMNVEV (reference sequence). This CDR3 is 14 amino acids long. The DNA for the CDR3 is TGTGCCAGCAGTTTAAGGGGCATCGGAAACACCATATATTTT. Translating it yields CASSLRGIGNTIYF.

The rearrangement uses TRBV27 and TRBJ2-1; 7 bases line up with TRBD1. V was pared by 2 bases and J by 0 bases, with 1 base of the junction left unmatched. Germline V lookup: CDR1 MNHEY, CDR2 SMNVEV (reference sequence). This CDR3 region has 15 residues. CDR3 sequence reads: CASSLEGASYNEQFF. Written as DNA, the CDR3 is TGTGCCAGCAGTTTAGAGGGGGCCTCCTACAATGAGCAGTTCTTC.

This chain joins TRBV7-9 and TRBJ2-6, with D perhaps matching TRBD1 (6 bases). V lost 3 bases to trimming and J lost 0 bases, with 18 bases between them. Germline-derived CDR1 and CDR2 are SEHNR and FQNEAQ (reference sequence). The CDR3 runs to 19 residues. CDR3 in DNA: TGTGCCAGCAGCTTGGTGGCGAGACAGGATGACTCTGGGGCCAACGTCCTGACTTTC. It encodes CASSLVARQDDSGANVLTF.

CDR3 in DNA: TGTGCCAGCAGCGATCCAGGGGGCTCCTACAATGAGCAGTTCTTC. Translated, it gives CASSDPGGSYNEQFF. This sequence joins TRBV2 and TRBJ2-1; 7 bases are a match to TRBD1. Germline V gene data show CDR1 as SNHLY and CDR2 as FYNNEI. The CDR3 covers 15 residues. Losses at the gene ends were 6 bases for V and 0 bases for J; bases not matched to a gene: 5.